One sample yielded the 22 T cell receptor beta chains listed below, sequenced in a study of T cells in women clearing cervical HPV infection. Produced via immunoSEQ multiplex PCR; TCRdb's table is partial and in-frame only. The record lists roughly 30,000 clones, of which the ten most abundant hold roughly 4.2%. The specimen sequenced was blood buffy coat. These receptors came from a woman aged 18 to 69 with a cervical HPV16 infection that either progressed to CIN3+ or cleared (not recorded which).

Of note for this clone: The observed sequence ends 3 residues before the CDR3 terminus, with the missing tail filled in from the germline J gene. This chain links TRBV11-1 with TRBJ1-1; tentatively, D is TRBD1 (5 bases). V lost 5 bases, J lost 0 bases, and 7 bases lay in between. CDR3 length equals 13 residues. Germline V gene data show CDR1 as SGHAT and CDR2 as FQDESV (reference sequence). The CDR3 bases that were read are TGTGCCAGCAGCGGGACTATGAACACTGAA. Its protein product is CASSGTMNTE. The whole CDR3 protein reads CASSGTMNTEAFF.

In regard to this clone: The missing CDR3 end, 3 residues past where the read stops, is filled in from the germline J gene. The genes are TRBV12-3 or TRBV12-4 and TRBJ2-7; TRBD2 agrees at 10 bases. This CDR3 contains 13 residues. V lost 8 bases, J lost 5 bases, and 6 bases stayed unmatched. CDR3 loop: CASGLAAVNEQYF. The covered CDR3 bases are TGTGCCAGCGGACTAGCGGCCGTCAACGAG.

In the case of this clone: The DNA ends 3 residues before the CDR3 does, and the rest of the CDR3 is filled in from the germline J gene. The rearrangement links TRBV5-1 to TRBJ1-2; perhaps TRBD1 as D (5 bases). In germline, CDR1 is SGHRS, CDR2 YFSETQ. CDR3 size: 13 residues. Trimming removed 7 bases at V and 3 bases at J, with 13 bases between. CDR3 region: CASGMTDHYGYTF. The sequenced CDR3 bases are TGCGCCAGCGGAATGACAGATCACTATGGC. Filled out from reference TRBV5-1 and TRBJ1-2, the complete variable domain reads KAGVTQTPRYLIKTRGQQVTLSCSPISGHRSVSWYQQTPGQGLQFLFEYFSETQRNKGNFPGRFSGRQFSNSRSEMNVSTLELGDSALYLCASGMTDHYGYTFGSGTRLTVV.

In the case of this clone: The CDR3 end falls 3 residues outside the read, so it is completed with the germline J gene. V and J are TRBV18 and TRBJ2-3, with 9 bases fitting TRBD2. The germline gives CDR1 KGHSH, CDR2 LQKENI. CDR3 length: 17 residues. With V trimmed by 0 bases and J by 4 bases, 8 bases remained unmatched. The part of the CDR3 DNA that was read is TGTGCCAGCTCACCACCTGCTCGCGGGGGGGCCCCAGATACG. This encodes CASSPPARGGAPDT. The whole CDR3 is CASSPPARGGAPDTQYF.

As to this clone: The CDR3 is cut off 3 residues early in the read; its end comes from the germline J gene. The chain couples TRBV5-1 to TRBJ2-2; tentatively, D is TRBD2 (6 bases). CDR3 length: 15 amino acids. Germline-derived CDR1 and CDR2 are SGHRS and YFSETQ. CDR3 loop: CASIAAPGLKAELFF. CDR3 DNA (partial): TGCGCCAGCATTGCCGCACCGGGACTCAAAGCCGAG. The variable domain in full, with the rest retrieved from reference TRBV5-1 and TRBJ2-2, is KAGVTQTPRYLIKTRGQQVTLSCSPISGHRSVSWYQQTPGQGLQFLFEYFSETQRNKGNFPGRFSGRQFSNSRSEMNVSTLELGDSALYLCASIAAPGLKAELFFGEGSRLTVL.

As concerns this clone: The CDR3 end falls 3 residues outside the read, so it is completed with the germline J gene. V and J are TRBV2 and TRBJ2-5, with TRBD1 identical over 9 bases. Germline assignment: CDR1 SNHLY and CDR2 FYNNEI. The V gene end was trimmed by 4 bases and the J gene end by 1 base; junction bases not matched to a gene: 4. The CDR3 length is 15 residues. This CDR3 reads CASSVDRGTQETQYF. The sequenced part of the CDR3 DNA is TGTGCCAGCAGTGTGGACAGGGGCACCCAAGAGACC.

On this clone: With the read ending 3 residues before the CDR3 end, the germline J gene is used to fill in that end. The chain combines TRBV20-1 with TRBJ2-1; 8 nucleotides align to TRBD2. Germline V gene lookup returns CDR1 DFQATT and CDR2 SNEGSKA (reference sequence). The CDR3 runs to 15 residues. Trimming took 6 bases from V and 2 from J; bases not matched to a gene: 9. CDR3 sequence reads: CSAHRGGRTYNEQFF. The part of the CDR3 DNA that was read is TGCAGTGCCCATCGCGGCGGGAGGACCTACAATGAG.

With respect to this clone: The read ends 3 residues early relative to the CDR3; the germline J gene fills the gap. The chain couples TRBV7-2 to TRBJ2-7; TRBD2 agrees at 7 bases. The V gene end was trimmed by 5 bases and the J gene end by 1 base; junction bases not matched to a gene: 5. CDR1 and CDR2 from the germline V gene are SGHTA and FQGNSA. The CDR3 spans 14 residues. CDR3 region: CASSRGLTSYEQYF. The sequenced CDR3 bases are TGTGCCAGCAGCCGGGGACTAACTTCCTACGAG.

CDR3 protein: CSAGEREGAIYGYTF. The covered CDR3 bases are TGCAGTGCAGGGGAGCGGGAGGGGGCGATCTATGGC. The chain has TRBV20-1 and TRBJ1-2, with 7 bases that match TRBD1. The observed sequence ends 3 residues before the CDR3 terminus, with the missing tail filled in from the germline J gene. With V trimmed by 6 bases and J by 4 bases, 14 bases remained unmatched. The germline CDR1 and CDR2 sequences are DFQATT and SNEGSKA (reference sequence). The CDR3 runs to 15 residues.

Comment on this clone: The CDR3 end is not reached by the read, which stops 3 residues before it; the germline J gene fills it in. This chain connects TRBV7-2 to TRBJ1-2; no reliable D call. In germline, CDR1 is SGHTA, CDR2 FQGNSA. Deletions cut 1 base from V and 5 bases from J, with 11 bases between. CDR3 length: 14 residues. CDR3 sequence: CASSLDYTDYGYTF. CDR3 DNA (partial): TGTGCCAGCAGCTTAGACTACACGGATTATGGC.

The CDR3: CASSRGQQGTSGSNDYTF. CDR3 bases read: TGTGCCAGCTCACGCGGACAGCAAGGGACTAGCGGGAGCAATGAC. V gene TRBV18 combines with J gene TRBJ1-2; weak D call: TRBD1 (6 bases). The CDR3 end lies 3 residues beyond the end of the read and is filled in from the germline J gene. CDR1 is KGHSH, CDR2 LQKENI, per germline. This CDR3 contains 18 residues.

As regards this clone: The missing CDR3 end, 3 residues past where the read stops, is filled in from the germline J gene. The chain joins TRBV20-1 to TRBJ2-5, with TRBD1 matching 7 bases. Germline V lookup: CDR1 DFQATT, CDR2 SNEGSKA (reference sequence). The CDR3 sequence is 15 residues long. J lost 5 bases, V lost 0 bases, and 9 bases had no gene match. CDR3 amino acids: CSARDGKGAVETQYF. The CDR3 bases that were read are TGCAGTGCTAGAGATGGGAAGGGGGCTGTCGAGACC.

A remark on this clone: The CDR3 goes on 3 residues after the read ends, and that part is filled in from the germline J gene. V gene TRBV5-5 combines with J gene TRBJ2-7; D may be TRBD1 (6 bases). V was cut by 1 base and J by 6 bases, with 17 bases left in between. This CDR3 is built from 15 residues. CDR1 is SGHKS, CDR2 YYEKEE, per germline (reference sequence). The sequenced part of the CDR3 DNA is TGTGCCAGCAGCTTGAGGCGTACAGGGTCCGGCGAG. Protein product: CASSLRRTGSGE. The CDR3 in full is CASSLRRTGSGEQYF.

Turning to this clone: The observed sequence ends 3 residues before the CDR3 terminus, with the missing tail filled in from the germline J gene. The chain recombines TRBV19 with TRBJ2-3, with 10 nucleotides matching TRBD1. The V gene's germline CDR1 is LNHDA and CDR2 SQIVND (reference sequence). The CDR3 is 16 residues long. V lost 3 bases to trimming and J lost 3 bases; unmatched junction nucleotides: 6. The CDR3 reads CASSIGTGDLTDTQYF. Incomplete CDR3 DNA: TGTGCCAGTAGTATCGGGACAGGGGATTTGACAGATACG.

To note about this clone: Sequencing ends 3 residues short of the CDR3 end; the germline J gene provides the rest. The J gene is TRBJ2-7, the V gene TRBV7-3; weak D call: TRBD2 (6 bases). CDR3 length equals 13 residues. V lost 4 bases and J 6 bases, leaving 13 bases between the germline ends. Germline loops: CDR1 SGHTA, CDR2 FQGTGA. Incomplete CDR3 DNA: TGTGCCAGCAGCTACCAGGAGGGTCGCGAG. Protein: CASSYQEGRE. The whole CDR3 sequence reads CASSYQEGREQYF.

Regarding this clone: The CDR3 goes on 3 residues after the read ends, and that part is filled in from the germline J gene. The chain is built from TRBV6-2 or TRBV6-3 and TRBJ1-1, with TRBD1 matching over 8 bases. This CDR3 comprises 14 residues. J was trimmed by 1 base and V by 4 bases; bases with no gene match: 2. Germline V gene sequence: CDR1 MNHEY, CDR2 SVGEGT. Incomplete CDR3 DNA: TGTGCCAGCAGTTCGACAGGGGCGAACACTGAA. It encodes CASSSTGANTE. The whole CDR3 sequence is CASSSTGANTEAFF.

Details on this clone: The read falls 3 residues short of the CDR3 end, and the missing part is taken from the germline J gene. The rearrangement links TRBV2 to TRBJ2-3, with 9 bases fitting TRBD2. V lost 8 bases to trimming and J lost 1 base; unmatched junction nucleotides: 10. Germline CDR1 reads SNHLY; CDR2 reads FYNNEI. This CDR3 region has 16 residues. The CDR3 is CASERGLAGGTDTQYF. Partial CDR3 DNA: TGTGCCAGCGAGAGGGGATTAGCGGGGGGCACAGATACG. Looking up the rest from reference TRBV2 and TRBJ2-3 gives the full variable domain: EPEVTQTPSHQVTQMGQEVILRCVPISNHLYFYWYRQILGQKVEFLVSFYNNEISEKSEIFDDQFSVERPDGSNFTLKIRSTKLEDSAMYFCASERGLAGGTDTQYFGPGTRLTVL.

For this clone: The read finishes 3 residues shy of the CDR3 end, and the germline J gene is used to complete it. The chain carries TRBV19 and TRBJ1-2, with a possible D match to TRBD1 (6 bases). Germline CDR1 reads LNHDA; CDR2 reads SQIVND (reference sequence). CDR3 length equals 12 residues. With 6 bases removed from V and 7 bases from J, the gap between germline ends came to 12 bases. CDR3 residues: CASSVTGTGYTF. Partial CDR3 DNA: TGTGCCAGTAGCGTTACAGGGACTGGC.

With respect to this clone: The sequenced fragment ends 3 residues before the CDR3 boundary, so the rest is inferred from the germline J gene. This chain uses TRBV11-2 with TRBJ2-7, with D perhaps TRBD1 (6 bases). Germline lookup yields CDR1 SGHAT and CDR2 FQNNGV. V lost 3 bases, J lost 4 bases, and 16 bases lay in between. This CDR3 spans 15 amino acids. The chain's CDR3 is CASSLGQGREYEQYF. Partial CDR3 DNA: TGTGCCAGCAGCTTGGGCCAGGGGCGAGAATACGAG.

With respect to this clone: The read terminates 3 residues before the CDR3 end, so the remaining end is supplied by the germline J gene. The chain has TRBV20-1 and TRBJ1-5; TRBD1 matches at 8 bases. The CDR3 is made up of 15 amino acids. The germline V gene encodes CDR1 DFQATT and CDR2 SNEGSKA (reference sequence). The ends lost 0 bases at V and 3 bases at J; junction bases unmatched: 4. The sequenced part of the CDR3 DNA is TGCAGTGCTAGAGACAGGGGGCTTGACAATCAGCCC. Amino acid sequence: CSARDRGLDNQP. The entire CDR3 reads CSARDRGLDNQPQHF.

To note about this clone: Read sequence stops 3 residues before the CDR3 end, and the germline J gene provides the missing end. V gene TRBV2 combines with J gene TRBJ2-1; D possibly matches TRBD1 or TRBD2 (5 bases each). Germline loops: CDR1 SNHLY, CDR2 FYNNEI. Trimming shortened V by 4 bases and J by 9 bases, and 10 bases separated the two germline ends. CDR3 size: 12 residues. CDR3 amino acids: CASSVEGSEQFF. The CDR3 DNA, read in part, is TGTGCCAGCAGTGTTGAGGGGAGTGAG.

The sequenced part of the CDR3 DNA is TGTGCCAGCAGTTACGTCTCGCGGGGTGATACG. Its translation: CASSYVSRGDT. The full CDR3 reads CASSYVSRGDTQYF. V is TRBV6-2 or TRBV6-3 and J is TRBJ2-3, with D perhaps TRBD2 (6 bases). The sequenced fragment ends 3 residues before the CDR3 boundary, so the rest is inferred from the germline J gene. The V gene's germline CDR1 is MNHEY and CDR2 SVGEGT. The CDR3 sequence is 14 residues long. Trimming stripped 2 bases from V and 6 bases from J, with 12 bases between.